One sample yielded the 2 T cell receptor beta chains listed below, sequenced in a study of cytomegalovirus exposure and HLA in healthy donors. PCR employed 60 Vbeta and 13 Jbeta primers. TCRdb's table, derived via immunoSEQ multiplex PCR, lists solely in-frame clones and lacks some. The data contain about 150,000 clones, around 77% of them singletons. Sequenced material: PBMCs. These receptors all stem from a man aged 25-45 years in good health and CMV-seronegative.

Comments on this clone: One junction end does not reproduce the germline sequence, and a read error may be involved. V gene TRBV7-3 combines with J gene TRBJ2-7; perhaps TRBD2 as D (6 bases). CDR1 and CDR2 from the germline V gene are SGHTA and FQGTGA. This CDR3 comprises 13 residues. The CDR3 here is CSSSASDHYEQYF. The CDR3 DNA reads TGTTCCAGCTCGGCTAGCGATCACTACGAGCAGTACTTC.

This clone has only one observation. The rearrangement links TRBV7-6 to TRBJ2-7; D ambiguous. The V gene lost 5 bases and the J gene lost 0 bases, with 17 bases spanning the gap. Germline loops: CDR1 SGHVS, CDR2 FNYEAQ. This CDR3 is 16 amino acids long. The DNA of the CDR3 is TGTGCCAGCAGCCCTATGGAGCAGATGAGCTCCTACGAGCAGTACTTC. Amino acid sequence: CASSPMEQMSSYEQYF.